Listed here are 13 T cell receptor beta chains from one sample, sequenced in a study of shared clonotypes between healthy human individuals (dated by TCRdb to the early 2020s). Libraries were constructed by the immunoSEQ multiplex PCR assay. This is the immuneACCESS table as TCRdb keeps it, with only in-frame sequences that have V and J called. A part of the clones is gone; compared with another copy, unresolved V genes explain less than half, and the rest is unexplained. This sample holds millions of clones; roughly 95% were observed only once. Roughly 1% of the sample is taken by the ten largest. CD8 naive samples consisted of CD45RO-negative cells that were positively selected for CCR7, yielding a CD45RA+CCR7+ population without TemRA cells. The specimen was naive CD8+ T cells sorted from blood. What the cell subset or site label conveys for this sample: CD45RA+CCR7+. Receptors originate from a man aged 18-30 years in good health.

The rearrangement links TRBV7-9 to TRBJ1-2; 7 nucleotides line up with TRBD1. Per the germline V gene, CDR1 is SEHNR and CDR2 is FQNEAQ (reference sequence). Germline trimming cut 5 bases from V and 6 bases from J; bases unmatched to any gene: 9. The CDR3 runs 14 residues. The CDR3 loop reads CASSDFDRDHGYTF. The DNA of the CDR3 is TGTGCCAGCAGCGATTTTGACAGGGACCATGGCTACACCTTC.

J is TRBJ2-1 and V is TRBV7-9, with D perhaps being TRBD1 or TRBD2 (5 bases each). The CDR3 is 15 residues long. Germline CDR1 reads SEHNR; CDR2 reads FQNEAQ (reference sequence). Trimming cost V 3 bases and J 4 bases, with 13 bases left between them. The DNA of the CDR3 is TGTGCCAGCAGCTTCCCGAGGGACGAATACAATGAGCAGTTCTTC. Protein: CASSFPRDEYNEQFF.

The rearrangement links TRBV6-1 to TRBJ2-7; tentative D call: TRBD2 (5 bases). This CDR3 has 12 residues. Germline V gives CDR1 MNHNS, CDR2 SASEGT. V lost 3 bases, J lost 7 bases, and 10 bases lay in between. CDR3 residues: CASSDIPGEQYF. CDR3 sequence (DNA): TGTGCCAGCAGTGACATCCCGGGGGAGCAGTACTTC.

With respect to this clone: Germline is not matched at one junction end, which may reflect a read error. The gene calls are TRBV7-7 and TRBJ2-5; 10 bases are a match to TRBD1. Germline V gene data show CDR1 as SSHAT and CDR2 as FNYEAQ (reference sequence). The CDR3 contains 15 residues. The CDR3 reads CASRDMTGGEETQYF. CDR3 coding DNA: TGTGCTAGCAGGGATATGACAGGGGGCGAAGAGACCCAGTACTTC. The complete variable domain, with remaining parts taken from reference TRBV7-7 and TRBJ2-5, reads GAGVSQSPRYKVTKRGQDVTLRCDPISSHATLYWYQQALGQGPEFLTYFNYEAQPDKSGLPSDRFSAERPEGSISTLTIQRTEQRDSAMYRCASRDMTGGEETQYFGPGTRLLVL.

As to this clone: The junction departs from germline at one end; a sequencing error may be responsible. The J gene is TRBJ2-3, the V gene TRBV7-9; no clear D. The CDR3 sequence is 14 residues long. CDR1 and CDR2 from the germline V gene are SEHNR and FQNEAQ (reference sequence). The CDR3 region is CASSFPTVVDAQYF. For the CDR3, the DNA is TGTGCCAGCAGCTTTCCGACGGTAGTAGATGCGCAGTATTTT.

The J gene is TRBJ2-7, the V gene TRBV5-1; tentatively, D is TRBD2 (5 bases). The CDR3 is 14 amino acids. With 7 bases removed from V and 2 bases from J, the gap between germline ends came to 16 bases. Germline loops: CDR1 SGHRS, CDR2 YFSETQ. CDR3 sequence reads: CASGEPDSAYEQYF. CDR3 nucleotide sequence: TGCGCCAGCGGAGAGCCGGACTCCGCCTACGAGCAGTACTTC.

V is TRBV29-1 and J is TRBJ2-7; the match to TRBD1 covers 8 bases. The trim removed 0 bases at V and 5 bases at J, leaving 9 bases unmatched. This CDR3 contains 15 residues. CDR1 SQVTM and CDR2 ANQGSEA come from the germline V gene. The CDR3 reads CSVEEEAGGGHEQYF. The CDR3 region has the DNA TGCAGCGTTGAAGAGGAGGCAGGGGGCGGCCACGAGCAGTACTTC.

The rearrangement uses TRBV13 and TRBJ2-7; D call uncertain. Germline V gene sequence: CDR1 PRHDT, CDR2 FYEKMQ (reference sequence). Trimming took 3 bases from V and 3 from J, leaving 9 bases between them. The length of the CDR3 is 13 residues. The CDR3 loop is CASSFERDYEQYF. For the CDR3, the DNA is TGTGCCAGCAGCTTTGAAAGGGACTACGAGCAGTACTTC.

The chain joins TRBV28 to TRBJ2-7; perhaps D is TRBD1 or TRBD2 (5 bases each). The CDR3 is 13 residues long. CDR1 MDHEN and CDR2 SYDVKM come from the germline V gene. Trimming shortened V by 2 bases and J by 7 bases, and 12 bases separated the two germline ends. The DNA for the CDR3 is TGTGCCAGCAGTTTAAGAGGGGCGGATGAGCAGTACTTC. Amino acids: CASSLRGADEQYF.

In nucleotides, the CDR3 is TGCAGCGTTGTGGGCTCCCCGGGGGACTATGGCTACACCTTC. This sequence encodes CSVVGSPGDYGYTF. The chain is built from TRBV29-1 and TRBJ1-2, with D possibly being TRBD1 (5 bases). Trimming cost V 4 bases and J 3 bases, with 15 bases left between them. The CDR3 has 14 residues. CDR1 and CDR2 (germline): SQVTM, ANQGSEA.

The chain carries TRBV6-6 and TRBJ1-1, with TRBD1 matching 9 bases. This CDR3 contains 15 residues. The germline V gene has CDR1 MNHNY and CDR2 SVGAGI (reference sequence). The V segment lost 5 bases and the J segment 10 bases; nucleotides outside the gene matches: 14. CDR3 coding DNA: TGTGCCAGCAGTCCACAGGGACAGGGAAGAAATTTAGCTTTCTTT. This sequence encodes CASSPQGQGRNLAFF.

The J gene is TRBJ2-1, the V gene TRBV6-4; the D gene could be TRBD1 or TRBD2 (5 bases each). This CDR3 has 16 residues. The V and J ends lost 2 bases and 2 bases respectively, with 13 bases between them. Germline V lookup: CDR1 MRHNA, CDR2 SNTAGT. Here the CDR3 reads CASSDTAWDPYNEQFF. CDR3 nucleotide sequence: TGTGCCAGCAGTGACACAGCCTGGGACCCCTACAATGAGCAGTTCTTC.

This chain joins TRBV4-3 and TRBJ1-1, with no clear D. The CDR3 covers 15 residues. Between the trimmed V and J ends, which lost 0 bases and 0 bases, there was a span of 8 bases. CDR1 and CDR2 from the germline V gene are LGHNA and YSLEER. The DNA for the CDR3 is TGCGCCAGCAGCCAAGAAGACACCCTGAACACTGAAGCTTTCTTT. Protein sequence: CASSQEDTLNTEAFF.